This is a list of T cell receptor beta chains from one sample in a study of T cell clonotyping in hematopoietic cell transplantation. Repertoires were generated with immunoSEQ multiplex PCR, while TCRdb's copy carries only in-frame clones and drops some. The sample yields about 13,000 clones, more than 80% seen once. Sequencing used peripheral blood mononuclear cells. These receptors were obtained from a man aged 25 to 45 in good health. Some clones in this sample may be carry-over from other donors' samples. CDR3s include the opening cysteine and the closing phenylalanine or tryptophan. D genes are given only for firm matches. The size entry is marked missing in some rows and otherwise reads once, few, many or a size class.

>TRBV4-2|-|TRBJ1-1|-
CASSQDGGSGTEAFF
TGTGCCAGCAGCCAAGACGGGGGCTCGGGGACTGAAGCTTTCTTT
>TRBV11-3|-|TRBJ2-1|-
CASSQDTASYNEQFF
TGTGCCAGCAGCCAGGACACGGCCTCCTACAATGAGCAGTTCTTC
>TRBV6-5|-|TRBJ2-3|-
CASSVTRGYTDTQYF
TGTGCCAGCAGCGTTACGCGGGGTTACACAGATACGCAGTATTTT
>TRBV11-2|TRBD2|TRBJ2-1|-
CASSSRTSTNEQFF
TGTGCCAGCAGCTCACGGACTAGCACCAATGAGCAGTTCTTC
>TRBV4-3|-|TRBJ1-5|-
CASSQHTGSQPQHF
TGCGCCAGCAGCCAACATACAGGGAGTCAGCCCCAGCATTTT
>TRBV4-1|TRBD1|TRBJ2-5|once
CASSQEGTGWGGETQYF
TGCGCCAGCAGCCAAGAAGGGACAGGGTGGGGAGGAGAGACCCAGTACTTC
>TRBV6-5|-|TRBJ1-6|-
CASSSRQDRPLHF
TGTGCCAGCAGTTCCCGACAGGATCGGCCCCTCCACTTT
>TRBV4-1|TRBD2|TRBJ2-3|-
CASSPRLAGHTDTQYF
TGCGCCAGCAGCCCTCGTTTAGCGGGCCACACAGATACGCAGTATTTT
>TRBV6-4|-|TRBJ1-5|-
CASSDGPGGNQPQHF
TGTGCCAGCAGTGACGGACCGGGGGGCAATCAGCCCCAGCATTTT
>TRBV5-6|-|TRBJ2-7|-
CASSAGHLTYEQYF
TGTGCCAGCAGCGCGGGACATTTGACCTACGAGCAGTACTTC
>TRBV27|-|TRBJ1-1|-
CASSLTIGLNTEAFF
TGTGCCAGCAGCCTAACTATTGGGTTGAACACTGAAGCTTTCTTT
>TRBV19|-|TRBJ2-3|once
CASSMGSGTDTQYF
TGTGCCAGTAGTATGGGTAGCGGCACAGATACGCAGTATTTT
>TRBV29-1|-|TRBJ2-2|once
CSVEQGSTGELFF
TGCAGCGTTGAACAGGGAAGCACCGGGGAGCTGTTTTTT
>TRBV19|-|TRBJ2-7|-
CASRRENSEVHEQYF
TGTGCCAGCCGCCGTGAAAATAGCGAAGTCCACGAGCAGTACTTC
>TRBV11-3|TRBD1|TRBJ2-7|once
CASSLDRAYEQYF
TGTGCCAGCAGCCTTGACAGGGCCTACGAGCAGTACTTC
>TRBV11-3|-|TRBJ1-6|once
CASSLPTSDPFSPLHF
TGTGCCAGCAGCTTACCAACATCAGACCCCTTTTCACCCCTCCACTTT